This TCR beta chain was recovered during a study of T cell repertoires in aging, cancer and after chemotherapy. Overall study context: Patients with chronic lymphocytic leukemia were sampled before and after fludarabine- or bendamustine-based chemotherapy. Study conclusions and caveats: In each cancer cohort, median generation probability increased across chemotherapy, suggesting thymic output rebounded. Lymphoid organ infiltration in hematological cancer patients may impair thymic emigration or peripheral T cell expansion. Healthy donors lost TCR diversity with age mainly through richness, cancer patients through richness and evenness.

This clonotype is deemed medium-sized (0.01 to 0.1%). The antigen is not known. Multiplex touch-down PCR with TRB-A/B primers amplified rearranged V-D-J TRB sequences. TCRdb redid the calling of the multiplex PCR reads with MiXCR, one entry per CDR3 protein. The sample lists 2,000 to 2,500 distinct CDR3 sequences, approximately 52% occurring once. Amplification of TCR beta used genomic DNA extracted from peripheral blood. This clonotype originated in a human donor with a blood cancer. The donor label of this sample is uncertain. Sequenced sample: blood.

Here the CDR3 reads CASSPRGGAYGNTIYF. In DNA, the CDR3 is TGTGCCAGCAGCCCCCGAGGGGGAGCTTATGGAAACACCATATATTTT. V and J are TRBV13 and TRBJ1-3, with D perhaps matching TRBD1 (6 bases). The CDR3 contains 16 residues. CDR1 is PRHDT and CDR2 is FYEKMQ in the germline V gene (reference sequence). The V gene lost 5 bases and the J gene lost 3 bases, with 17 bases spanning the gap.